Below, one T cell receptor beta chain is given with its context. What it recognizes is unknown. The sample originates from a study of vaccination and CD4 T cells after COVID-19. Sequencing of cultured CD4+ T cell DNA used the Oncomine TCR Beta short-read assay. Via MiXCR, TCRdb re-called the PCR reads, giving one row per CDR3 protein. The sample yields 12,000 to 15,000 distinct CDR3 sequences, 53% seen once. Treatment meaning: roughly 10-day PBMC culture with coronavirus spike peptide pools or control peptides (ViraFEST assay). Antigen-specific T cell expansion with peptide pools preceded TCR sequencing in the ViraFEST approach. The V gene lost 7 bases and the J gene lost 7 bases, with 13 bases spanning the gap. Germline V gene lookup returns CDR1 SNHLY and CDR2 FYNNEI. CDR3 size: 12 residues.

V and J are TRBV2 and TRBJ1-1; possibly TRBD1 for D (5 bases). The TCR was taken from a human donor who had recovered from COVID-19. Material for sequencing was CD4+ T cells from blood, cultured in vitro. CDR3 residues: CASTDSPIEAFF. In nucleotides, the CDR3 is TGTGCCAGCACCGACAGTCCCATTGAAGCTTTCTTT.